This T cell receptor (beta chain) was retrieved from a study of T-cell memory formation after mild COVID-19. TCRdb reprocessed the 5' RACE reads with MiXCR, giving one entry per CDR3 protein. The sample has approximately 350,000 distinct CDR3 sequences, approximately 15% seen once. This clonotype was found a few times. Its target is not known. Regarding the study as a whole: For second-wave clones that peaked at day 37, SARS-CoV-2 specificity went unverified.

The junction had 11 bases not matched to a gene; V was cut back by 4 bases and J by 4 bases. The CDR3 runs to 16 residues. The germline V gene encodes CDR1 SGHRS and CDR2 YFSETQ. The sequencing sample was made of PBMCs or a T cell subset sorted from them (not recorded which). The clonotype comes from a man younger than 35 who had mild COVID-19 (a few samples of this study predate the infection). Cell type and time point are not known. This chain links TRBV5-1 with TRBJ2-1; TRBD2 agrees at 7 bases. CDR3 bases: TGCGCCAGCAGCGTCGAGCTTTTGGGGGGGTACAATGAGCAGTTCTTC. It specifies CASSVELLGGYNEQFF.